This TCR beta chain appears in the sequencing data of a study of T cell responses to AZD1222 COVID-19 vaccine. Findings and limits, study-wide: Reportedly, close to half of spike-specific TCRs are directed against unmutated variant regions.

The V and J ends lost 1 base and 2 bases, in that order; junction bases with no gene match: 8. The CDR3 contains 16 residues. Germline V lookup: CDR1 SGHAT, CDR2 FQNNGV. Note on this clone: What it binds is unknown.

Produced via immunoSEQ multiplex PCR; TCRdb's table is partial and in-frame only. The table includes more than 95,000 clones, around nine tenths detected once. The material was peripheral blood, obtained on day 0 of AZD1222 vaccination. V usage is TRBV11-2 and J usage is TRBJ2-7, with 7 bases that match TRBD2. This TCR was recovered from an adult in good health. CDR3 loop: CASSLGAAGTTYEQYF. CDR3 DNA sequence: TGTGCCAGCAGCTTAGGGGCAGCGGGGACTACCTACGAGCAGTACTTC.